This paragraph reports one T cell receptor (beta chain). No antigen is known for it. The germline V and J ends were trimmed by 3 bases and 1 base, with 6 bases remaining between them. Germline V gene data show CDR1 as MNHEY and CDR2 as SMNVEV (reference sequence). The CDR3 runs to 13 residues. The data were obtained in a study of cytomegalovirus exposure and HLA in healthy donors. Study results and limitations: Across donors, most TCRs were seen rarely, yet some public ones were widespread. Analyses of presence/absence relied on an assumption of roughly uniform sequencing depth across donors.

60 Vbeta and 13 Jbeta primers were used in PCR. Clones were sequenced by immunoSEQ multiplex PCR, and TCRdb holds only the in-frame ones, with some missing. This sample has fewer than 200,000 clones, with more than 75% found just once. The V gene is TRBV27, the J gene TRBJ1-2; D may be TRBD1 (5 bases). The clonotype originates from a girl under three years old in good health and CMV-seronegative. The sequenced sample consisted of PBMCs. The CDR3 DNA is TGTGCCAGCAGTTTTCAGGGTAACTATGGCTACACCTTC. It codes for CASSFQGNYGYTF.